Reported below is one T cell receptor beta chain. What it recognizes is unknown. Germline V gene data show CDR1 as SGDLS and CDR2 as YYNGEE. This CDR3 has 13 residues. V dropped 2 bases and J dropped 1 base, with 5 bases sitting between them. This sample was included in a study of CD8 T cells in Susac syndrome. The study, taken as a whole, reports: That the number of individuals in its TCR sequencing and HLA analysis was relatively small was acknowledged by the study.

When the RNA was reverse transcribed, random hexamers were used with an input of roughly 0.45 to 1 ug. A single record per CDR3 protein comes from TCRdb applying MiXCR to the immunoSEQ multiplex PCR reads. The table includes more than 100,000 distinct CDR3 sequences, around 75% detected once. The chain uses TRBV9 and TRBJ2-3; D is uncertain. Sequenced input: CD8+ T cells from PBMCs. The TCR originated in a human donor with multiple sclerosis. For the CDR3, the DNA is TGTGCCAGCAGCGTGATAGGCACAGATACGCAGTATTTT. Translation: CASSVIGTDTQYF.